Listed below are T cell receptor beta chains from one sample, sequenced in a study of regulatory T cells in long-lasting Graves disease. One entry per CDR3 protein results from TCRdb running MiXCR on the multiplex PCR reads. The sample contains 450,000 to 600,000 distinct CDR3 sequences, 15% to 20% of which appear only once. These same records also appear under a second study, on T cells in Graves' hyperthyroidism and ophthalmopathy.

Material: peripheral blood mononuclear cells (PBMCs), obtained at new diagnosis, from a patient treated with antithyroid drugs. The origin of the receptors is a man aged 35-49 years with Graves disease. Both conserved end residues are part of each CDR3. The order of the fields is V gene, J gene, D gene, clone size, CDR3 protein, CDR3 DNA. A D gene is named only where the DNA matches it firmly. A clone size is listed for some rows: how often the clone was seen (once, few, many), or a class if it is expanded.

TRBV18	TRBJ1-1	.	many	CASSNTGLDTEAFF	TGTGCCAGCTCCAACACAGGCTTGGACACTGAAGCTTTCTTT
TRBV20-1	TRBJ2-1	TRBD2	many	CSASPLAGTYTEQFF	TGCAGTGCTAGTCCCCTAGCGGGAACCTATACTGAGCAGTTCTTC
TRBV3-1	TRBJ2-1	.	many	CASSQDRASNNEQFF	TGTGCCAGCAGCCAAGACAGGGCTAGCAACAATGAGCAGTTCTTC
TRBV5-1	TRBJ1-5	.	many	CASSLAKGDHQPQHF	TGTGCCAGCAGCTTGGCCAAGGGGGATCATCAGCCCCAGCATTTT
TRBV18	TRBJ2-7	TRBD2	many	CASSPGTSGYEQYF	TGTGCCAGCAGTCCCGGGACTAGCGGTTACGAGCAGTACTTC
TRBV5-1	TRBJ1-5	TRBD1	many	CASSMGSGGTNQPQHF	TGCGCCAGCAGCATGGGATCAGGGGGCACCAATCAGCCCCAGCATTTT
TRBV4-2	TRBJ1-2	TRBD1	few	CASSQDGDRQAYGYTF	TGTGCCAGCAGCCAAGATGGGGACAGACAAGCTTATGGCTACACCTTC
TRBV11-3	TRBJ2-3	.	many	CASSVVSQGPDTQYF	TGTGCCAGCAGCGTAGTAAGTCAGGGGCCAGATACGCAGTATTTT
TRBV5-1	TRBJ2-7	.	.	CASSFGPTSSYEQYF	TGCGCCAGCAGCTTTGGTCCAACCTCCTCCTACGAGCAGTACTTC
TRBV15	TRBJ2-5	.	.	CATSSPLTGNPETQYF	TGTGCCACCAGCTCCCCGTTAACAGGGAACCCAGAGACCCAGTACTTC
TRBV28	TRBJ1-1	.	many	CASSLIQGEAFF	TGTGCCAGCAGTTTAATCCAGGGTGAAGCTTTCTTT
TRBV7-9	TRBJ1-5	.	.	CASSLDHSNQPQHF	TGTGCCAGCAGCCTAGATCATAGCAATCAGCCCCAGCATTTT
TRBV20-1	TRBJ1-2	TRBD1	many	CSDTGQGPSGYTF	TGCAGTGACACAGGACAGGGGCCATCGGGCTACACCTTC
TRBV19	TRBJ2-2	TRBD1	.	CASSNRGGELFF	TGTGCCAGTAGCAACAGGGGCGGGGAGCTGTTTTTT
TRBV28	TRBJ2-5	.	many	CASRPTGGPGTQYF	TGTGCCAGCAGACCAACCGGAGGGCCGGGGACCCAGTACTTC
TRBV29-1	TRBJ2-4	TRBD2	.	CSVPLAGAYNEQYF	TGCAGCGTCCCACTAGCGGGGGCATACAATGAGCAGTACTTC
TRBV28	TRBJ2-7	TRBD2	many	CASRGLAELNSYEQYF	TGTGCCAGCAGGGGACTAGCGGAATTAAACTCCTACGAGCAGTACTTC
TRBV3-1	TRBJ2-1	TRBD1	many	CASSQGRGNEQFF	TGTGCCAGCAGCCAGGGCAGGGGGAATGAGCAGTTCTTC
TRBV6-1	TRBJ2-1	TRBD1	few	CASSETWGQGPNNEQFF	TGTGCCAGCAGTGAAACATGGGGACAGGGGCCTAACAATGAGCAGTTCTTC
TRBV28	TRBJ2-3	.	few	CASSFYPGVADTQYF	TGTGCCAGCAGTTTCTATCCGGGGGTGGCAGATACGCAGTATTTT
TRBV4-2	TRBJ1-5	TRBD1	few	CASSPDPGTESNQPQHF	TGTGCCAGCAGCCCCGATCCCGGGACAGAGAGCAATCAGCCCCAGCATTTT
TRBV20-1	TRBJ2-3	.	many	CSATPGRGRYTDTQYF	TGCAGTGCTACCCCCGGAAGGGGTCGATACACAGATACGCAGTATTTT
TRBV12-3/TRBV12-4	TRBJ1-1	TRBD1	.	CASSPDRGRGSEAFF	TGTGCCAGCAGTCCCGACAGGGGGCGCGGCTCTGAAGCTTTCTTT
TRBV5-5	TRBJ2-3	.	.	CASSPREGGVTDTQYF	TGTGCCAGCAGCCCCCGGGAAGGGGGAGTCACAGATACGCAGTATTTT
TRBV28	TRBJ1-6	.	few	CASRSYFGPLHF	TGTGCCAGCCGATCGTACTTTGGACCCCTCCACTTT
TRBV27	TRBJ2-3	.	few	CASSIQRFTDTQYF	TGTGCCAGCAGTATCCAACGTTTTACAGATACGCAGTATTTT
TRBV20-1	TRBJ1-5	.	many	CSARASEGHQPQHF	TGCAGTGCTAGAGCTTCTGAGGGCCATCAGCCCCAGCATTTT
TRBV11-2	TRBJ2-7	TRBD2	many	CASSSIAGARYEQYF	TGTGCCAGCAGCTCCATAGCGGGAGCTAGGTACGAGCAGTACTTC
TRBV2	TRBJ1-1	.	many	CASSEEEGWIAFF	TGTGCCAGCAGTGAGGAGGAAGGGTGGATCGCTTTCTTT
TRBV7-9	TRBJ1-2	.	many	CASSPAAEGPAYGYTF	TGTGCCAGCAGCCCCGCCGCGGAGGGGCCTGCCTATGGCTACACCTTC
TRBV7-3	TRBJ2-1	.	few	CASSLNPPPNEQFF	TGTGCCAGCAGCTTAAATCCCCCCCCCAATGAGCAGTTCTTC
TRBV7-9	TRBJ2-1	.	.	CASSLGLDTYNEQFF	TGTGCCAGCAGCTTAGGACTAGATACCTACAATGAGCAGTTCTTC
TRBV7-2	TRBJ1-2	TRBD1	many	CASSLGQGAVNYGYTF	TGTGCCAGCAGCTTAGGACAGGGGGCGGTTAACTATGGCTACACCTTC
TRBV7-2	TRBJ2-5	TRBD2	few	CASSPHLAGVGEEETQYF	TGTGCCAGCAGCCCCCACTTAGCGGGAGTCGGGGAGGAGGAGACCCAGTACTTC
TRBV5-1	TRBJ2-7	.	many	CASSSRVDSYEQYF	TGCGCCAGCAGCTCCCGGGTGGACTCCTACGAGCAGTACTTC
TRBV5-6	TRBJ1-5	.	.	CASSLSTGQPQHF	TGTGCCAGCAGCTTGTCCACAGGGCAGCCCCAGCATTTT
TRBV29-1	TRBJ1-2	TRBD1	.	CSVAYYRQGAFDYGYTF	TGCAGCGTCGCATACTATCGACAGGGGGCGTTTGACTATGGCTACACCTTC
TRBV14	TRBJ2-3	.	.	CASSLRSQAGSTDTQYF	TGTGCCAGCAGCCTCCGATCCCAAGCGGGCAGCACAGATACGCAGTATTTT
TRBV5-6	TRBJ2-3	.	.	CASSLIPADTQYF	TGTGCCAGCAGCTTGATTCCGGCGGATACGCAGTATTTT
TRBV7-9	TRBJ2-7	.	many	CASSLKELPTKQYF	TGTGCCAGCAGCTTAAAAGAGCTCCCTACCAAGCAGTACTTC
TRBV7-9	TRBJ1-2	.	few	CASSEDRNYGYTF	TGTGCCAGCAGCGAAGACAGGAACTATGGCTACACCTTC
TRBV29-1	TRBJ2-1	.	.	CSVRPVGYNEQFF	TGCAGCGTCCGACCCGTGGGCTACAATGAGCAGTTCTTC
TRBV28	TRBJ1-2	.	many	CASSPPPRVLSYGYTF	TGTGCCAGCAGTCCCCCCCCCCGGGTCTTGTCCTATGGCTACACCTTC
TRBV7-3	TRBJ2-1	.	few	CASSTGTNNEQFF	TGTGCCAGCAGTACCGGGACAAACAATGAGCAGTTCTTC
TRBV2	TRBJ2-1	TRBD2	.	CASRNTPGLAGGYYNEQFF	TGTGCCAGCAGAAACACCCCGGGACTAGCGGGAGGGTATTACAATGAGCAGTTCTTC
TRBV18	TRBJ2-5	.	many	CASSPKAQETQYF	TGTGCCAGCTCACCAAAGGCCCAAGAGACCCAGTACTTC
TRBV20-1	TRBJ2-1	.	many	CSAPRGRVYNEQFF	TGCAGTGCTCCACGGGGCAGGGTATACAATGAGCAGTTCTTC
TRBV28	TRBJ2-1	.	many	CASSFYSYNEQFF	TGTGCCAGCAGTTTTTACTCCTACAATGAGCAGTTCTTC
TRBV6-2/TRBV6-3	TRBJ1-1	TRBD1	once	CASTGALDRGRYLNTEAFF	TGTGCCAGCACTGGGGCCCTAGACAGGGGGCGTTACTTAAACACTGAAGCTTTCTTT
TRBV12-3/TRBV12-4	TRBJ2-1	TRBD2	.	CASSVGLAGGNEQFF	TGTGCCAGCAGTGTCGGACTAGCGGGAGGTAATGAGCAGTTCTTC
TRBV7-7	TRBJ2-5	.	few	CASSLESLETQYF	TGTGCTAGCAGCTTAGAGAGCCTGGAGACCCAGTACTTC
TRBV6-2/TRBV6-3	TRBJ2-4	TRBD2	few	CASRSGLAGAKNIQYF	TGTGCCAGCAGGTCCGGACTAGCGGGAGCCAAAAACATTCAGTACTTC
TRBV6-5	TRBJ2-1	TRBD2	.	CASSSRTSGRIYNEQFF	TGTGCCAGCAGTTCGCGGACTAGCGGGAGGATATACAATGAGCAGTTCTTC
TRBV10-3	TRBJ2-5	.	.	CAISDNPLQETQYF	TGTGCCATCAGTGATAACCCCCTCCAAGAGACCCAGTACTTC
TRBV9	TRBJ2-7	TRBD1	.	CASTTHRTGGEQYF	TGTGCCAGCACCACTCACAGGACAGGGGGGGAGCAGTACTTC
TRBV28	TRBJ2-1	TRBD2	once	CASSLRTSGRMTYNEQFF	TGTGCCAGCAGTTTACGGACTAGCGGGAGGATGACTTACAATGAGCAGTTCTTC
TRBV2	TRBJ2-2	TRBD1	many	CASSFPGQGAGELFF	TGTGCCAGCAGTTTCCCGGGACAGGGGGCCGGGGAGCTGTTTTTT
TRBV28	TRBJ2-6	.	many	CASSLQGYGANVLTF	TGTGCCAGCAGCCTACAGGGTTATGGGGCCAACGTCCTGACTTTC